The source of this TCR beta chain is a study of blood T cells in healthy people across ages (dated by TCRdb to the mid-2010s). For the wider study: In model experiments, roughly one uniquely barcoded TCR beta cDNA molecule per two T cells was captured by template switching. Age-related changes in TCR beta repertoire diversity were measured in the study by deep sequencing normalized with unique cDNA molecular identifiers. The donors were divided into four age groups: young (average roughly 15 years), middle-aged (about 40), aged (about 60) and long-lived (about 79). Donors of different ages were randomly distributed across sequencing lanes to avoid experimental bias. Using the same blood draw, the study looked at two additional independent replicas of 1 million unique cDNA reads for two donors, one aged 18 to 30 and the other aged 80 or older. Beyond this particular receptor, the publication reports: Since profiling was done on bulk unsorted PBMCs, naive and antigen-experienced compartments could not be conclusively compared. There was a strong correlation between observed TCR beta diversity and the percentage of naive T cells measured by flow cytometry. Because the CMV infection status of the donors was unknown, age-related changes in expanded clonotypes may potentially have been confounded. Compared with the aged group, the long-lived group had more naive CD4+ T cells, fewer expanded clones and increased TCR diversity, a pattern suggesting age selection. As age increased, observed TCR beta diversity per million T cells dropped in a roughly linear way, and a significant reduction was already evident by age about 40. Estimates of total diversity based on one million sequenced T cells were regarded as lower bounds and as underestimates.

The library was generated by 5' RACE. The second PCR ran for about 7 to 11 cycles and used a J-beta primer mix along with a sample-barcoded 5' primer. A unique molecular identifier was introduced onto each TCR beta cDNA molecule by a template-switch 5' adaptor carrying 12 random nucleotides. Each sample yielded at least 2.5 million CDR3-containing paired-end reads. The Mint cDNA synthesis kit, primed by a TRBC-specific oligonucleotide, was used to synthesize first-strand cDNA from all RNA. Following uracil-DNA glycosylase treatment, all cDNA underwent a first 18-cycle PCR with the universal primers M1SS and BC2_uni_R. In the source study's methods: For normalization, 1 million high-quality reads, each with a distinct molecular identifier, were randomly selected from each sample. Instead of being binned into consensus sequences, reads that shared molecular identifiers were thrown out. MiTCR, with a Q25 quality threshold and the strictest error-elimination algorithm, was used for CDR3 identification, clonotype clustering and error correction. A nonparametric unseen species model with Euler transformation was used to estimate a lower bound on total TCR beta diversity. TCRdb took the public reads, trimmed them with fastp at Q25, ran MiXCR for clone calling and kept in-frame beta chains. For every CDR3 protein sequence, its rows merge into one entry that carries the most common genes and DNA. The V and J calls shown here were made by TCRdb, not taken from the authors' results. This sample lists around 1,900,000 distinct CDR3 sequences; more than 35% were detected once. The top ten clones comprise roughly 24% of the sample.

The roughly 38 donors, aged about 6 to 95 years, were systemically healthy Caucasian individuals from Russia. Ten milliliters of peripheral blood were drawn from each donor into EDTA-treated Vacutainer tubes. PBMCs were isolated by Ficoll-Paque density-gradient centrifugation, with at least 6 million obtained per sample. Trizol reagent was used to extract total RNA from the PBMCs, yielding at least 5.5 micrograms per sample. For every donor, flow cytometry on a PBMC aliquot measured the percentage of naive CD45RAhigh/CD27high T cells. This clonotype was counted between two and nine times. Its antigen is not yet known. The record has no base qualities; no much larger clone is one base away. The clonotype comes from a human donor in good health. Sequencing was carried out using blood.

The nucleotide sequence is given as TGCAGTGCTAGGGACGACTTAGGCTATGGCTACACCTTC. Translation gives CSARDDLGYGYTF. The sequence joins TRBV20-1 to TRBJ1-2; there is no confident call for the D gene. Taken from cysteine to phenylalanine, the CDR3 has 13 residues. The CDR3 DNA has 39 bases and is translated from base 1. In the germline V gene (reference sequence), CDR1 corresponds to DFQATT and CDR2 to SNEGSKA. Trimming removed 3 bases from V and 4 bases from J, leaving 12 bases between the germline ends.